A selection of T cell receptor beta chains follows, all from one sample in a study of cytomegalovirus exposure and HLA in healthy donors. Data came from immunoSEQ multiplex PCR; TCRdb stores just in-frame clones and leaves some out. The sample includes under 250,000 clones, about 83% of them seen just once. Sequencing was carried out using PBMCs. The source is a man between 18 and 35 years old in good health and CMV-seronegative. Each CDR3 is given with its conserved first and last residue. A D gene is named only where the DNA matches it firmly. The size of a clone is reported for some rows only, either as once, few or many, or as a class for expanded clones.

J | V | D | size | DNA | CDR3
TRBJ2-5 | TRBV7-6 | TRBD2 | . | TGTGCCAGCAGTCCCAGACTAGCGGGGGGGGAAGAGACCCAGTACTTC | CASSPRLAGGEETQYF
TRBJ2-4 | TRBV7-2 | TRBD1 | . | TGTGCCAGCAGCTCACGGACAGGAGATTTAGCCAAAAACATTCAGTACTTC | CASSSRTGDLAKNIQYF
TRBJ1-2 | TRBV9 | . | . | TGTGCCAGCAGCGCCGGTCAGGAGGTGGATGGCTACACCTTC | CASSAGQEVDGYTF
TRBJ2-1 | TRBV10-3 | TRBD2 | . | TGTGCCATCAGTGAGGGACTAGTCAATGAGCAGTTCTTC | CAISEGLVNEQFF
TRBJ1-6 | TRBV4-1 | . | . | TGCGCCAGCAGCGCCCACCCGGGGCGGGGTTCACCCCTCCACTTT | CASSAHPGRGSPLHF
TRBJ2-1 | TRBV18 | . | once | TGTGCCAGCTCACCACGACTGGAGTATTTCCGTTTGGGGACTGGGCAGTTCTTC | CASSPRLEYFRLGTGQFF
TRBJ1-5 | TRBV6-5 | TRBD1 | few | TGTGCCAGCAAGGGGCAGGGGGCTGGCCAGCCCCAGCATTTT | CASKGQGAGQPQHF
TRBJ2-7 | TRBV20-1 | . | . | TGCAGTGCTAGAGAGGACAGCCCTCCATTC | CSAREDSPPF
TRBJ1-1 | TRBV5-6 | . | . | TGTGCCAGCAGCTTGGGGTCCTATGAAGCTTTCTTT | CASSLGSYEAFF
TRBJ2-7 | TRBV7-6 | . | . | TGTGCCAGCAGCCCGATAGGGGCGGGGATAAACGAGCAGTACTTC | CASSPIGAGINEQYF
TRBJ1-1 | TRBV18 | TRBD1 | . | TGTGCCAGCTCACCTCCCCCCGGGACAGGAACTGAAGCTTTCTTT | CASSPPPGTGTEAFF
TRBJ2-2 | TRBV27 | TRBD2 | . | TGTGCCAGCAGCGGGGGGGCCCCCGGGGAGCTGTTTTTT | CASSGGAPGELFF
TRBJ1-3 | TRBV29-1 | . | . | TGCAGCGTTGAAGATCCCAACAGTCCTAGCGGAAACACCATATATTTT | CSVEDPNSPSGNTIYF
TRBJ1-2 | TRBV6-5 | TRBD1 | . | TGTGCCAGCAGAAACAGGGGAGACGGCTACACCTTC | CASRNRGDGYTF
TRBJ1-2 | TRBV7-9 | . | . | TGTGCCAGCAGCTTACGGCAGTTTGGGGGCCCTAACTATGGCTACACCTTC | CASSLRQFGGPNYGYTF
TRBJ2-2 | TRBV28 | . | . | TGTGCCAGCAGAACGGGATTTCCCCACGCCGGGGAGCTGTTTTTT | CASRTGFPHAGELFF
TRBJ2-7 | TRBV15 | TRBD1 | . | TGTGCCACCAGCAAATGGACAGGAGAGGAGCAGTACTTC | CATSKWTGEEQYF
TRBJ1-2 | TRBV6-6 | . | . | TGTGCCAGCAGTTACTCGGAGGGAAGGGGTAATGGCTACACCTTC | CASSYSEGRGNGYTF
TRBJ2-3 | TRBV10-3 | TRBD2 | . | TGTGCCATCAGCTATACTAGCGGGGGGACCACAGATACGCAGTATTTT | CAISYTSGGTTDTQYF
TRBJ1-1 | TRBV4-2 | . | . | TGTGCCAGCAGCCAAGATTCAGGGGAGACTGAAGCTTTCTTT | CASSQDSGETEAFF
TRBJ2-5 | TRBV4-3 | TRBD2 | . | TGCGCCAGCAGCCAAAACCGGGACTATCAAGAGACCCAGTACTTC | CASSQNRDYQETQYF
TRBJ1-2 | TRBV9 | TRBD1 | . | TGTGCCAGCAGCGTTGACAGGGATGACTATGGCTACACCTTC | CASSVDRDDYGYTF
TRBJ1-3 | TRBV9 | TRBD1 | . | TGTGCCAGCAGCGAACAGGGGGCACCCGGAAACACCATATATTTT | CASSEQGAPGNTIYF
TRBJ2-5 | TRBV28 | . | . | TGTGCCAGCAGTTTATCGGGGTACCAAGAGACCCAGTACTTC | CASSLSGYQETQYF
TRBJ2-7 | TRBV5-1 | . | . | TGCGCCAGCAGCTTGGTAGAAAACGAGCAGTACTTC | CASSLVENEQYF
TRBJ2-7 | TRBV5-4 | . | . | TGTGCCAGCAGCTTGGCCAACCTAGGCGAGCAGTACTTC | CASSLANLGEQYF
TRBJ2-7 | TRBV5-1 | TRBD1 | . | TGCGCCAGCAGCTTGACCCCACAGGGGACCTACGAGCAGTACTTC | CASSLTPQGTYEQYF
TRBJ1-2 | TRBV5-1 | TRBD1 | . | TGCGCCAGCTGGAACAGGGGCCCCTCTTATGGCTACACCTTC | CASWNRGPSYGYTF
TRBJ2-5 | TRBV6-6 | TRBD2 | medium-sized | TGTGCCAGCTCTAGCGGGAGTGAGACCCAGTACTTC | CASSSGSETQYF
TRBJ2-3 | TRBV11-2 | . | . | TGTGCCAGCAGCTCCCCCAGAGGGGGAGTAGATACGCAGTATTTT | CASSSPRGGVDTQYF
TRBJ1-6 | TRBV6-4 | TRBD1 | . | TGTGCCAGCAGGGCCATTCCAGGGGGTTCACCCCTCCACTTT | CASRAIPGGSPLHF
TRBJ2-2 | TRBV19 | TRBD2 | . | TGTGCCACCGGGGGGGCTGGCGGGGAGCTGTTTTTT | CATGGAGGELFF
TRBJ2-4 | TRBV28 | TRBD1 | . | TGTGCCAGCAGTTGGCGCAGGGGGAAAAACATTCAGTACTTC | CASSWRRGKNIQYF
TRBJ1-6 | TRBV4-3 | . | . | TGCGCCAGCAGCCAAGATGCAGGGGCCTATTCACCCCTCCACTTT | CASSQDAGAYSPLHF
TRBJ2-2 | TRBV19 | TRBD2 | . | TGTGCCAGTAGTTCCAACAGGGGAATCCTAGCGGGAGGCTACACCGGGGAGCTGTTTTTT | CASSSNRGILAGGYTGELFF
TRBJ2-3 | TRBV13 | TRBD1 | . | TGTGCCACCTTGACAGGGCTCACAGATACGCAGTATTTT | CATLTGLTDTQYF
TRBJ1-4 | TRBV13 | . | . | TGTGCCAGCAGCCGGCGGAATTTCTCGGGAAAACTGTTTTTT | CASSRRNFSGKLFF
TRBJ2-7 | TRBV7-9 | TRBD2 | . | TGTGCCAGCAGCGATAAACTAGCGGGACACGAGCAGTACTTC | CASSDKLAGHEQYF
TRBJ2-3 | TRBV9 | TRBD2 | . | TGTGCCAGCAGCGAGCGGACTAGCGGGAGGGCCACAGATACGCAGTATTTT | CASSERTSGRATDTQYF
TRBJ1-5 | TRBV5-3 | TRBD1 | . | TGTGCCAGAATCAAAGACAGGGGGTGTCGACAGCCCCAGCATTTT | CARIKDRGCRQPQHF